One TCR beta chain is described in this entry. Measured with immunoSEQ multiplex PCR; TCRdb has only the in-frame clones, and not every one. Among over 200,000 clones listed, roughly nine tenths were seen once. The data originate from a study of blood T cell repertoires in COVID-19. The sequenced sample consisted of PBMCs or T cells enriched from blood (not recorded which). The source of this sequence is a man in his thirties or forties who had recovered from COVID-19.

The CDR3 region has the DNA TGTGCCAGCAGGGAATGGGGAGCCGCAGATACGCAGTATTTT. As protein: CASREWGAADTQYF. The V gene is TRBV27, the J gene TRBJ2-3; perhaps TRBD2 as D (5 bases). V lost 6 bases, J lost 4 bases, and 14 bases lay in between. This CDR3 is 14 amino acids long. CDR1 is MNHEY and CDR2 is SMNVEV in the germline V gene (reference sequence).